This TCR beta chain was identified during a study of T cells after yellow fever vaccination. Study-wide background: With SMART-Seq v4 Ultra Low Input, the fractions containing low cell numbers were prepared. Findings and limits, study-wide: Secondary responses were weaker yet peaked faster, day 5 versus 15. Abundant bulk-derived clonotypes could contaminate FACS-sorted repertoires. A large majority of primary-vaccination clones showed up again after the booster (96% CD4, 75% to 90% CD8).

This clonotype was seen many times. MiXCR was run by TCRdb on the 5' RACE reads, yielding one entry per CDR3 protein. The data show 42,000 or so distinct CDR3 sequences, 6.8% seen once. The receptor comes from a man aged 25-40 years who received the YFV17D yellow fever vaccine. Sequenced material: CD8+ T cells not binding an NS4B(214-222) dextramer, sorted from PBMCs, taken 45 days after the yellow fever booster vaccination.

CDR3 nucleotides: TGTGCCAGCAGTTTCGTCTGGGAACCTAACTATGGCTACACCTTC. Translation: CASSFVWEPNYGYTF. The rearrangement links TRBV27 to TRBJ1-2; D is unresolved. Germline CDR1 reads MNHEY; CDR2 reads SMNVEV (reference sequence). Trimming stripped 3 bases from V and 0 bases from J, with 11 bases between. CDR3 length: 15 residues.